Below are 26 T cell receptor beta chains sequenced from a single sample in a study of control samples from healthy donors and cancer patients. The method was immunoSEQ multiplex PCR; TCRdb's version includes in-frame clones alone and lacks a portion of them. The sample has 75,000 to 80,000 clones; approximately 91% are singletons. Sequencing input: PBMCs. These receptors all come from a woman aged 50 to 60 with colorectal cancer.

About this clone: The sample has other DNA sequences that encode this CDR3 too. The rearrangement joins TRBV9 to TRBJ1-1, with unresolved D. The V end lost 0 bases, the J end lost 1 base, and 7 bases lay between the germline ends. Germline values: CDR1 SGDLS, CDR2 YYNGEE. This CDR3 is 14 amino acids long. CDR3 sequence reads: CASSVVSSNTEAFF. CDR3 DNA sequence: TGTGCCAGCAGCGTAGTGTCCTCGAACACTGAAGCTTTCTTT.

The sample holds one count of this clone. The chain couples TRBV3-1 (or the pseudogene TRBV3-2) to TRBJ1-1; 7 bases are shared with TRBD1. The junction had 5 bases not matched to a gene; V was cut back by 1 base and J by 3 bases. CDR3 length: 15 amino acids. The germline V gene has CDR1 LGHDT and CDR2 YNNKEL (reference sequence). The CDR3 sequence is CASSQGLGGDTEAFF. CDR3 nucleotide sequence: TGTGCCAGCAGCCAAGGATTAGGGGGCGACACTGAAGCTTTCTTT.

This clone was detected once. The rearrangement links TRBV19 to TRBJ1-2, with a weak D call TRBD1 (6 bases). Germline loops: CDR1 LNHDA, CDR2 SQIVND (reference sequence). V was clipped by 3 bases and J by 6 bases, with 17 bases between them. The CDR3 spans 15 residues. The CDR3 spells CASSISEPGAHGYTF. CDR3 in DNA: TGTGCCAGTAGTATTAGTGAGCCGGGGGCGCATGGCTACACCTTC.

This clone has just one count. The V gene is TRBV7-3, the J gene TRBJ2-1, with D unclear. The CDR3 loop spans 13 amino acids. The V and J ends lost 1 base and 5 bases respectively, with 6 bases between them. Germline-derived CDR1 and CDR2 are SGHTA and FQGTGA. The CDR3 sequence: CASSLSVDNEQFF. In DNA form, the CDR3 reads TGTGCCAGCAGCTTAAGCGTGGACAATGAGCAGTTCTTC.

The chain is built from TRBV30 and TRBJ1-6, with a tentative D call TRBD1 (5 bases). Germline-derived CDR1 and CDR2 are GTSNPN and SVGIG (reference sequence). Trimming cost V 1 base and J 9 bases, with 10 bases left between them. The CDR3 has 13 residues. Here the CDR3 reads CAWSASDSSPLHF. The CDR3 nucleotides are TGTGCCTGGAGTGCCTCCGACAGTTCACCCCTCCACTTT. The full variable domain, with the rest looked up from reference TRBV30 and TRBJ1-6, is SQTIHQWPATLVQPVGSPLSLECTVEGTSNPNLYWYRQAAGRGLQLLFYSVGIGQISSEVPQNLSASRPQDRQFILSSKKLLLSDSGFYLCAWSASDSSPLHFGNGTRLTVT.

This chain links TRBV7-2 with TRBJ2-1, with no clear D. The V gene's germline CDR1 is SGHTA and CDR2 FQGNSA. V lost 4 bases and J lost 5, with 3 bases in between. The CDR3 has 11 amino acids. The CDR3 DNA reads TGTGCCAGCAGCTCTCACAATGAGCAGTTCTTC. As protein: CASSSHNEQFF.

The chain couples TRBV30 to TRBJ1-6; unclear D gene. Trimming left V 3 bases short and J 0 bases short, with 15 bases between. Germline CDR1 and CDR2: GTSNPN and SVGIG (reference sequence). CDR3 length equals 17 residues. CDR3 DNA sequence: TGTGCCTGGAGCCCTTCACACGAGAGCTCCTATAATTCACCCCTCCACTTT. Translation: CAWSPSHESSYNSPLHF.

This clone has a single count. The rearrangement joins TRBV4-3 to TRBJ2-1; either TRBD1 or TRBD2 may supply D (5 bases each). Deletions cut 4 bases from V and 9 bases from J, with 16 bases between. The CDR3 extends over 14 amino acids. Germline CDR1 reads LGHNA; CDR2 reads YSLEER. The chain's CDR3 is CASSRGSLVGEQFF. CDR3 bases: TGCGCCAGCAGCCGGGGGAGTCTCGTAGGTGAGCAGTTCTTC.

J is TRBJ1-2 and V is TRBV5-1; D call uncertain. The CDR3 extends over 16 amino acids. Germline V gene lookup returns CDR1 SGHRS and CDR2 YFSETQ. V was trimmed by 5 bases and J by 1 base, leaving 18 bases between them. The CDR3 is CASSGGSLAFNYGYTF. The CDR3 DNA is TGCGCCAGCAGTGGCGGCTCCTTGGCCTTTAACTATGGCTACACCTTC. Drawing the rest from reference TRBV5-1 and TRBJ1-2, the complete variable domain is KAGVTQTPRYLIKTRGQQVTLSCSPISGHRSVSWYQQTPGQGLQFLFEYFSETQRNKGNFPGRFSGRQFSNSRSEMNVSTLELGDSALYLCASSGGSLAFNYGYTFGSGTRLTVV.

The rearrangement joins TRBV7-3 to TRBJ2-3; D gene uncertain. Trimming took 1 base from V and 2 from J, leaving 4 bases between them. The CDR3 runs 13 residues. Germline V gene lookup returns CDR1 SGHTA and CDR2 FQGTGA. The CDR3 here is CASSLKLTDTQYF. DNA for the CDR3: TGTGCCAGCAGCTTAAAACTCACAGATACGCAGTATTTT.

DNA for the CDR3: TGTGCCTGGAGTGTTGGGACAGATCATCAGCCCCAGCATTTT. Protein: CAWSVGTDHQPQHF. This chain joins TRBV30 and TRBJ1-5, with 7 bases lining up with TRBD1. CDR1 and CDR2 from the germline V gene are GTSNPN and SVGIG (reference sequence). V lost 0 bases, J lost 5 bases, and 4 bases stayed unmatched. CDR3 size: 14 residues.

The table lists this clone with a count of one. The chain links TRBV2 to TRBJ1-2; no definite D call. This CDR3 contains 14 residues. Per germline, CDR1 SNHLY and CDR2 FYNNEI. The V gene lost 5 bases and the J gene lost 2 bases, with 12 bases spanning the gap. CDR3 loop: CASSITNPNYGYTF. The CDR3 DNA reads TGTGCCAGCAGTATTACAAATCCCAACTATGGCTACACCTTC.

V gene TRBV4-2 combines with J gene TRBJ2-5; D is uncertain. The germline CDR1 and CDR2 sequences are LGHNA and YNFKEQ. V was clipped by 4 bases and J by 2 bases, with 8 bases between them. CDR3 length: 13 amino acids. The CDR3 nucleotides are TGTGCCAGCAGCCCATTCCAGCAAGAGACCCAGTACTTC. The encoded protein is CASSPFQQETQYF.

The chain joins TRBV28 to TRBJ2-7; 7 nucleotides agree with TRBD1. V lost 5 bases, J lost 6 bases, and 10 bases stayed unmatched. CDR3 length: 14 residues. Germline lookup yields CDR1 MDHEN and CDR2 SYDVKM. CDR3 bases: TGTGCCAGCAGTGGCTACAGGGGCCCCCTCGAGCAGTACGTC. Its protein is CASSGYRGPLEQYV.

This rearrangement joins TRBV7-2 to TRBJ1-4, with no clear D. The CDR3 has 15 amino acids. Trimming shortened V by 4 bases and J by 4 bases, and 13 bases separated the two germline ends. The germline CDR1 and CDR2 sequences are SGHTA and FQGNSA. Written as DNA, the CDR3 is TGTGCCAGCAGCTCGGAAATGGCCAGTAATGAAAAACTGTTTTTT. Translation gives CASSSEMASNEKLFF.

The chain uses TRBV6-5 and TRBJ1-2; D is ambiguous. From germline, CDR1 is MNHEY and CDR2 SVGAGI. The CDR3 consists of 14 residues. V was pared by 4 bases and J by 5 bases, with 14 bases between. The CDR3: CASSFRTVPYGYTF. CDR3 bases: TGTGCCAGCAGTTTCCGGACGGTACCTTATGGCTACACCTTC.

The J gene is TRBJ2-3, the V gene TRBV24-1; D is unclear. From germline, CDR1 is KGHDR and CDR2 SFDVKD. This CDR3 spans 11 amino acids. Trimming pared 8 bases from V and 4 bases from J, leaving 6 bases between. CDR3 in DNA: TGTGCCACCACCAGGCCAGATACGCAGTATTTT. It codes for CATTRPDTQYF.

The CDR3 spells CAWDRGGNTEAFF. DNA for the CDR3: TGTGCCTGGGACCGGGGTGGGAACACTGAAGCTTTCTTT. V gene TRBV30 combines with J gene TRBJ1-1; D is unclear. V lost 5 bases to trimming and J lost 1 base, with 11 bases between them. The CDR3 spans 13 residues. Germline loops: CDR1 GTSNPN, CDR2 SVGIG (reference sequence).

The chain recombines TRBV9 with TRBJ1-2; a possible D gene is TRBD1 (5 bases). CDR3 length equals 14 residues. V lost 0 bases to trimming and J lost 7 bases, with 13 bases between them. Germline-derived CDR1 and CDR2 are SGDLS and YYNGEE. The CDR3 reads CASSVGGVSSGYTF. As DNA, the CDR3 is TGTGCCAGCAGCGTAGGGGGGGTATCGAGTGGCTACACCTTC.

The chain is built from TRBV5-1 and TRBJ2-2; possible D gene TRBD2, 5 bases. Germline V CDR1 and CDR2: SGHRS, YFSETQ. V shed 4 bases and J shed 5 bases, with 12 bases lying between them. The CDR3 loop spans 14 amino acids. The CDR3 DNA is TGCGCCAGCAGCCCGACGCGAGGGACCGGGGAGCTGTTTTTT. This translates into CASSPTRGTGELFF.

This clone was recorded only once. The CDR3 bases are TGTGCCTGGAGTGTACCGGGGAGAGTGACTGAAGCTTTCTTT. Translation gives CAWSVPGRVTEAFF. V gene TRBV30 combines with J gene TRBJ1-1; the D is unclear. V lost 0 bases to trimming and J lost 5 bases, with 13 bases between them. The CDR3 covers 14 residues. Germline-derived CDR1 and CDR2 are GTSNPN and SVGIG (reference sequence).

The gene calls are TRBV24-1 and TRBJ2-5, with 7 nucleotides matching TRBD1. This CDR3 has 15 residues. From germline, CDR1 is KGHDR and CDR2 SFDVKD. J gave up 5 bases and V 4 bases, and 9 bases lay outside the gene matches. CDR3 coding DNA: TGTGCCACCAGTGACCCCGGGACAGCGGAGGAGACCCAGTACTTC. As protein: CATSDPGTAEETQYF.

The chain has TRBV11-3 and TRBJ2-1; D gene unclear. Germline CDR1 is SGHNT and CDR2 is YENEEA. V was trimmed by 0 bases and J by 1 base, leaving 10 bases between them. The CDR3 is 16 amino acids. The CDR3 nucleotides are TGTGCCAGCAGCTTAGACGCAGGCGCTTCCTACAATGAGCAGTTCTTC. Residues: CASSLDAGASYNEQFF.

This chain connects TRBV7-2 to TRBJ2-5, with 9 positions matching TRBD1. Losses at the gene ends were 5 bases for V and 1 base for J; bases not matched to a gene: 5. Germline V gives CDR1 SGHTA, CDR2 FQGNSA. The CDR3 runs 15 residues. CDR3 sequence: CASSPRTGAQETQYF. The CDR3 region has the DNA TGTGCCAGCAGCCCACGGACAGGGGCCCAAGAGACCCAGTACTTC. Together with reference TRBV7-2 and TRBJ2-5, the CDR3 gives the full variable domain: GAGVSQSPSNKVTEKGKDVELRCDPISGHTALYWYRQSLGQGLEFLIYFQGNSAPDKSGLPSDRFSAERTGGSVSTLTIQRTQQEDSAVYLCASSPRTGAQETQYFGPGTRLLVL.

This clone was seen just once. The chain employs TRBV19 and TRBJ1-1; D is unclear. CDR1 and CDR2 from the germline V gene are LNHDA and SQIVND (reference sequence). CDR3 length: 13 residues. V was pared by 8 bases and J by 0 bases, with 10 bases between. Here the CDR3 DNA reads TGTGCCAGTCAATTTACCATGAACACTGAAGCTTTCTTT. Residues: CASQFTMNTEAFF.

The chain uses TRBV7-3 and TRBJ2-1, with D tentatively TRBD1 (6 bases). Trimming cost V 4 bases and J 6 bases, with 13 bases left between them. CDR3 size: 14 residues. CDR1 is SGHTA, CDR2 FQGTGA, per germline. The CDR3, as DNA: TGTGCCAGCAGCTCCAGGGGACGTTCCAATGAGCAGTTCTTC. Its translation: CASSSRGRSNEQFF.